A selection of T cell receptor beta chains follows, all from one sample in a study of blood T cells in healthy people across ages. MiXCR, run by TCRdb on the 5' RACE reads, gives a single entry per CDR3 protein. The sample comprises 1.5 million to 2 million distinct CDR3 sequences, approximately 50% of which are singletons, and around 2.1% rests with the top ten. Sequences were obtained from blood. Receptors originate from a woman in her thirties or forties in good health. CDR3s include the opening cysteine and the closing phenylalanine or tryptophan. D genes are given only for firm matches. Clone size is given for some rows only: seen once, a few or many times, or a class if the clone is expanded.

CDR3 protein: CASSVGNSGMNIQYF; CDR3 DNA: TGTGCCAGCAGCGTAGGAAATTCAGGGATGAACATTCAGTACTTC; clone size: -; J gene: TRBJ2-4; CDR3 length: 15; V gene: TRBV9; D gene: -
CDR3 protein: CASSPVTGGMKDTQYF; CDR3 DNA: TGTGCCAGTAGCCCAGTGACGGGGGGGATGAAAGATACGCAGTATTTT; clone size: once; J gene: TRBJ2-3; CDR3 length: 16; V gene: TRBV19; D gene: TRBD2
CDR3 protein: CASSFLARGETQYF; CDR3 DNA: TGTGCCAGCAGCTTTCTTGCCAGGGGTGAGACCCAGTACTTC; clone size: -; J gene: TRBJ2-5; CDR3 length: 14; V gene: TRBV7-8; D gene: -
CDR3 protein: CASSSQQGTPYGYTF; CDR3 DNA: TGTGCCAGCAGTTCCCAACAGGGGACACCATATGGCTACACCTTC; clone size: few; J gene: TRBJ1-2; CDR3 length: 15; V gene: TRBV27; D gene: TRBD1
CDR3 protein: CGARKGEWWQPQHF; CDR3 DNA: TGCGGTGCTAGGAAAGGGGAATGGTGGCAGCCCCAGCATTTT; clone size: -; J gene: TRBJ1-5; CDR3 length: 14; V gene: TRBV20-1; D gene: -
CDR3 protein: CASSLSGLGRAFF; CDR3 DNA: TGTGCCAGCAGTTTATCGGGGCTTGGGCGCGCTTTCTTT; clone size: -; J gene: TRBJ1-1; CDR3 length: 13; V gene: TRBV28; D gene: -
CDR3 protein: CASSQVRGANVLTF; CDR3 DNA: TGTGCCAGCAGCCAAGTTCGCGGGGCCAACGTCCTGACTTTC; clone size: -; J gene: TRBJ2-6; CDR3 length: 14; V gene: TRBV4-2; D gene: -
CDR3 protein: CSARGGESDGYTF; CDR3 DNA: TGCAGCGCACGCGGGGGGGAGTCGGATGGCTACACCTTC; clone size: -; J gene: TRBJ1-2; CDR3 length: 13; V gene: TRBV29-1; D gene: -
CDR3 protein: CASSGPGTVNEKLFF; CDR3 DNA: TGTGCCAGCAGTGGTCCCGGGACGGTGAATGAAAAACTGTTTTTT; clone size: -; J gene: TRBJ1-4; CDR3 length: 15; V gene: TRBV28; D gene: -
CDR3 protein: CASGVGARATGANVLTF; CDR3 DNA: TGTGCCAGCGGGGTTGGGGCCCGTGCAACTGGGGCCAACGTCCTGACTTTC; clone size: few; J gene: TRBJ2-6; CDR3 length: 17; V gene: TRBV28; D gene: -
CDR3 protein: CASSLTGTVIGGYTF; CDR3 DNA: TGTGCCAGCAGCTTGACCGGGACAGTGATAGGCGGCTACACCTTC; clone size: few; J gene: TRBJ1-2; CDR3 length: 15; V gene: TRBV11-2; D gene: TRBD1
CDR3 protein: CAISESQAEQYF; CDR3 DNA: TGTGCCATCAGTGAGTCGCAGGCCGAGCAGTACTTC; clone size: -; J gene: TRBJ2-7; CDR3 length: 12; V gene: TRBV10-3; D gene: -
CDR3 protein: CASNSRGRVAYTF; CDR3 DNA: TGTGCCAGCAATAGCAGGGGCAGGGTCGCCTACACCTTC; clone size: -; J gene: TRBJ1-2; CDR3 length: 13; V gene: TRBV6-5; D gene: -
CDR3 protein: CASSSDGAVYGYTF; CDR3 DNA: TGCGCCAGCAGCTCGGACGGGGCCGTATATGGCTACACCTTC; clone size: -; J gene: TRBJ1-2; CDR3 length: 14; V gene: TRBV5-1; D gene: -
CDR3 protein: CASSPARGQGSEQYF; CDR3 DNA: TGTGCCAGCAGCCCAGCGCGGGGACAGGGATCCGAGCAGTACTTC; clone size: -; J gene: TRBJ2-7; CDR3 length: 15; V gene: TRBV3-1; D gene: TRBD1
CDR3 protein: CASSQDQGAGIETQYF; CDR3 DNA: TGTGCCAGCAGCCAAGATCAAGGGGCGGGTATCGAGACCCAGTACTTC; clone size: few; J gene: TRBJ2-5; CDR3 length: 16; V gene: TRBV4-2; D gene: -
CDR3 protein: CASSPRQVRNEQFF; CDR3 DNA: TGCGCCAGCAGCCCTAGACAGGTGCGCAATGAGCAGTTCTTC; clone size: -; J gene: TRBJ2-1; CDR3 length: 14; V gene: TRBV5-1; D gene: -
CDR3 protein: CASSRQGPNEQFF; CDR3 DNA: TGTGCCAGCAGCCGACAGGGACCAAATGAGCAGTTCTTC; clone size: -; J gene: TRBJ2-1; CDR3 length: 13; V gene: TRBV3-1; D gene: TRBD1
CDR3 protein: CASSYSIRNPTAISYEQYF; CDR3 DNA: TGTGCCAGCAGTTACTCGATTCGGAACCCGACAGCGATCTCCTACGAGCAGTACTTC; clone size: few; J gene: TRBJ2-7; CDR3 length: 19; V gene: TRBV6-2/TRBV6-3; D gene: -
CDR3 protein: CASSLGRSIYTEAFF; CDR3 DNA: TGTGCCAGCAGCTTGGGACGGTCTATTTACACTGAAGCTTTCTTT; clone size: -; J gene: TRBJ1-1; CDR3 length: 15; V gene: TRBV5-6; D gene: -
CDR3 protein: CASSARGQGRAEAFF; CDR3 DNA: TGTGCCAGCAGCGCCCGAGGACAGGGTAGAGCTGAAGCTTTCTTT; clone size: -; J gene: TRBJ1-1; CDR3 length: 15; V gene: TRBV7-2; D gene: TRBD1
CDR3 protein: CAGGTFGNYGYTF; CDR3 DNA: TGTGCCGGCGGGACTTTCGGAAACTATGGCTACACCTTC; clone size: -; J gene: TRBJ1-2; CDR3 length: 13; V gene: TRBV28; D gene: -
CDR3 protein: CASSRWGPSGANVLTF; CDR3 DNA: TGTGCCAGCAGCCGCTGGGGGCCCTCTGGGGCCAACGTCCTGACTTTC; clone size: -; J gene: TRBJ2-6; CDR3 length: 16; V gene: TRBV3-1; D gene: -
CDR3 protein: CASRTAENTDTQYF; CDR3 DNA: TGCGCCAGCAGAACAGCGGAGAACACAGATACGCAGTATTTT; clone size: -; J gene: TRBJ2-3; CDR3 length: 14; V gene: TRBV5-1; D gene: -
CDR3 protein: CASSQSGDGAYEKLFF; CDR3 DNA: TGTGCCAGCAGTCAAAGCGGGGACGGGGCATATGAAAAACTGTTTTTT; clone size: -; J gene: TRBJ1-4; CDR3 length: 16; V gene: TRBV6-6; D gene: -
CDR3 protein: CATSDRGLADTQYF; CDR3 DNA: TGTGCCACCAGTGATAGGGGACTAGCAGATACGCAGTATTTT; clone size: -; J gene: TRBJ2-3; CDR3 length: 14; V gene: TRBV24-1; D gene: TRBD2
CDR3 protein: CASTRGPSYGYTF; CDR3 DNA: TGTGCCAGCACCCGGGGTCCTTCGTATGGCTACACCTTC; clone size: -; J gene: TRBJ1-2; CDR3 length: 13; V gene: TRBV2; D gene: -
CDR3 protein: CASSDTYTGGYF; CDR3 DNA: TGTGCCAGCAGTGATACCTACACCGGAGGGTACTTC; clone size: few; J gene: TRBJ2-7; CDR3 length: 12; V gene: TRBV6-1; D gene: -
CDR3 protein: CSVGSASHSQGTQYF; CDR3 DNA: TGCAGCGTTGGCTCAGCTTCCCATTCCCAAGGGACCCAGTACTTC; clone size: -; J gene: TRBJ2-5; CDR3 length: 15; V gene: TRBV29-1; D gene: -
CDR3 protein: CATSRGAGVTDTQYF; CDR3 DNA: TGTGCCACCAGCAGAGGGGCAGGGGTGACAGATACGCAGTATTTT; clone size: -; J gene: TRBJ2-3; CDR3 length: 15; V gene: TRBV15; D gene: -
CDR3 protein: CASSLGQFEQFF; CDR3 DNA: TGTGCCAGCAGTCTCGGCCAATTTGAGCAGTTCTTC; clone size: many; J gene: TRBJ2-1; CDR3 length: 12; V gene: TRBV6-1; D gene: -
CDR3 protein: CSASDLASSTDTQYF; CDR3 DNA: TGCAGTGCTAGTGACCTTGCTTCTAGCACAGATACGCAGTATTTT; clone size: -; J gene: TRBJ2-3; CDR3 length: 15; V gene: TRBV20-1; D gene: -
CDR3 protein: CASSLTTSGGTYTDTQYF; CDR3 DNA: TGTGCCAGCAGCTTAACAACTAGCGGGGGAACTTACACAGATACGCAGTATTTT; clone size: -; J gene: TRBJ2-3; CDR3 length: 18; V gene: TRBV5-6; D gene: TRBD2
CDR3 protein: CASSLAPVRRDEKLFF; CDR3 DNA: TGTGCCAGCAGCTTAGCTCCGGTTAGGAGGGATGAAAAACTGTTTTTT; clone size: few; J gene: TRBJ1-4; CDR3 length: 16; V gene: TRBV7-8; D gene: -
CDR3 protein: CASSLDRADEQYF; CDR3 DNA: TGCGCCAGCAGCTTGGACAGGGCCGACGAGCAGTACTTC; clone size: many; J gene: TRBJ2-7; CDR3 length: 13; V gene: TRBV5-1; D gene: -
CDR3 protein: CSVLQGAGQPQHF; CDR3 DNA: TGCAGCGTTCTCCAGGGGGCTGGGCAGCCCCAGCATTTT; clone size: -; J gene: TRBJ1-5; CDR3 length: 13; V gene: TRBV29-1; D gene: TRBD1
CDR3 protein: CASSFAYGGSNYGYTF; CDR3 DNA: TGTGCCAGCAGCTTCGCTTATGGGGGATCTAACTATGGCTACACCTTC; clone size: -; J gene: TRBJ1-2; CDR3 length: 16; V gene: TRBV7-2; D gene: -
CDR3 protein: CSARDSGGTSGETDTQYF; CDR3 DNA: TGCAGTGCTAGAGATAGCGGGGGGACTAGCGGGGAGACAGATACGCAGTATTTT; clone size: -; J gene: TRBJ2-3; CDR3 length: 18; V gene: TRBV20-1; D gene: TRBD2
CDR3 protein: CASSYSSRRRGGYTF; CDR3 DNA: TGTGCCAGCAGTTACTCGTCCCGACGGAGGGGTGGCTACACCTTC; clone size: -; J gene: TRBJ1-2; CDR3 length: 15; V gene: TRBV6-5; D gene: -
CDR3 protein: CASSADGYYEQYF; CDR3 DNA: TGTGCCAGCAGTGCGGACGGATACTACGAGCAGTACTTC; clone size: -; J gene: TRBJ2-7; CDR3 length: 13; V gene: TRBV6-5; D gene: -
CDR3 protein: CSARGTTTYEQYF; CDR3 DNA: TGCAGTGCCCGTGGGACAACGACCTACGAGCAGTACTTC; clone size: -; J gene: TRBJ2-7; CDR3 length: 13; V gene: TRBV20-1; D gene: -
CDR3 protein: CASSYLRGQETQFF; CDR3 DNA: TGTGCCAGCAGTTACTTGCGGGGGCAAGAGACCCAGTTCTTC; clone size: -; J gene: TRBJ2-1; CDR3 length: 14; V gene: TRBV6-6; D gene: -
CDR3 protein: CASSYTGTKSSYEQYF; CDR3 DNA: TGTGCCAGCAGTTACACCGGGACCAAGAGCTCCTACGAGCAGTACTTC; clone size: -; J gene: TRBJ2-7; CDR3 length: 16; V gene: TRBV6-2/TRBV6-3; D gene: -
CDR3 protein: CASSSGRSEAETQYF; CDR3 DNA: TGCGCCAGCAGCTCCGGACGCAGCGAGGCGGAGACCCAGTACTTC; clone size: few; J gene: TRBJ2-5; CDR3 length: 15; V gene: TRBV5-1; D gene: -
CDR3 protein: CASSSPSRGDEQYF; CDR3 DNA: TGTGCCAGCAGTTCTCCTTCGCGGGGGGACGAGCAGTACTTC; clone size: few; J gene: TRBJ2-7; CDR3 length: 14; V gene: TRBV6-5; D gene: TRBD2
CDR3 protein: CASSLGVLVDEQYF; CDR3 DNA: TGTGCCAGCAGCTTGGGCGTATTGGTGGACGAGCAGTACTTC; clone size: -; J gene: TRBJ2-7; CDR3 length: 14; V gene: TRBV5-6; D gene: -
CDR3 protein: CASHLGGRPTYEQYF; CDR3 DNA: TGTGCCAGCCACCTCGGGGGCAGGCCTACCTACGAGCAGTACTTC; clone size: few; J gene: TRBJ2-7; CDR3 length: 15; V gene: TRBV5-6; D gene: -
CDR3 protein: CASSSPGTRGAETQYF; CDR3 DNA: TGTGCCAGCAGTTCCCCGGGGACCCGGGGTGCAGAGACCCAGTACTTC; clone size: few; J gene: TRBJ2-5; CDR3 length: 16; V gene: TRBV28; D gene: -
CDR3 protein: CAGTDYSDTQYF; CDR3 DNA: TGTGCCGGAACGGATTATTCAGATACGCAGTATTTT; clone size: -; J gene: TRBJ2-3; CDR3 length: 12; V gene: TRBV7-9; D gene: -
CDR3 protein: CASSPGGLRYF; CDR3 DNA: TGTGCCAGCAGTCCAGGGGGCCTTAGGTACTTC; clone size: -; J gene: TRBJ2-7; CDR3 length: 11; V gene: TRBV6-6; D gene: TRBD1
CDR3 protein: CASSRTSGTSYEQYF; CDR3 DNA: TGTGCCAGCAGTCGGACTAGCGGTACCTCCTACGAGCAGTACTTC; clone size: -; J gene: TRBJ2-7; CDR3 length: 15; V gene: TRBV12-3/TRBV12-4; D gene: TRBD2
CDR3 protein: CSVLQTGTGGYTF; CDR3 DNA: TGCAGCGTTTTACAAACAGGGACGGGTGGCTACACCTTC; clone size: -; J gene: TRBJ1-2; CDR3 length: 13; V gene: TRBV29-1; D gene: -
CDR3 protein: CASSQDLASRYQETQYF; CDR3 DNA: TGCGCCAGCAGCCAAGATTTGGCTAGTCGGTACCAAGAGACCCAGTACTTC; clone size: few; J gene: TRBJ2-5; CDR3 length: 17; V gene: TRBV4-1; D gene: -
CDR3 protein: CSAREVGGLSSYNEQFF; CDR3 DNA: TGCAGTGCTAGAGAAGTTGGCGGGCTGAGCTCCTACAATGAGCAGTTCTTC; clone size: few; J gene: TRBJ2-1; CDR3 length: 17; V gene: TRBV20-1; D gene: -
CDR3 protein: CASSSRAGNSGYTF; CDR3 DNA: TGTGCCAGCAGCTCTAGGGCAGGGAACTCTGGCTACACCTTC; clone size: few; J gene: TRBJ1-2; CDR3 length: 14; V gene: TRBV7-2; D gene: -